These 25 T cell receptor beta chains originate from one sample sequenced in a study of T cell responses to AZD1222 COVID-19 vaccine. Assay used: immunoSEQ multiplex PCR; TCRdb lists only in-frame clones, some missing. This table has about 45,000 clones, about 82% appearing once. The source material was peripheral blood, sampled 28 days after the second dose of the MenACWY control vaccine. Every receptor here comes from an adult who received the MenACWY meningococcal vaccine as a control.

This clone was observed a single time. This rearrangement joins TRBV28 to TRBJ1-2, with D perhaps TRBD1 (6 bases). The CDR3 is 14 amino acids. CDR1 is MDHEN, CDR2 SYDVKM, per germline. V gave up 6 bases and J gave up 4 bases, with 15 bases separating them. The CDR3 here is CASRQSDRSYGYTF. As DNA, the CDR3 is TGTGCCAGCAGACAAAGTGACAGGTCCTATGGCTACACCTTC.

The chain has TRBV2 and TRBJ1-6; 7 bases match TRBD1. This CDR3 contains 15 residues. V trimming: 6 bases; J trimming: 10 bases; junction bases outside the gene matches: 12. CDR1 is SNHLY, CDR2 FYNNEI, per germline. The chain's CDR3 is CASRYDRAGTSPLHF. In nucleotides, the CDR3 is TGTGCCAGCAGGTACGACAGGGCCGGGACCTCACCCCTCCACTTT.

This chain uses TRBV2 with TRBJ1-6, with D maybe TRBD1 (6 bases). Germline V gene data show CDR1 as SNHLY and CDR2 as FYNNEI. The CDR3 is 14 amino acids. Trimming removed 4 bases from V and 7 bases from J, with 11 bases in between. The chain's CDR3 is CASSVGQGNSPLHF. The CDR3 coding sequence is TGTGCCAGCAGTGTTGGCCAGGGGAATTCACCCCTCCACTTT.

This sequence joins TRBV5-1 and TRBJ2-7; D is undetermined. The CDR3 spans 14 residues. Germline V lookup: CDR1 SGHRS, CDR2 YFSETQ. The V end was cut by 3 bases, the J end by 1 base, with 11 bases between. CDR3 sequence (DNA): TGCGCCAGCAGCTCCTCGACTGGTTCCTACGAGCAGTACTTC. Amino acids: CASSSSTGSYEQYF.

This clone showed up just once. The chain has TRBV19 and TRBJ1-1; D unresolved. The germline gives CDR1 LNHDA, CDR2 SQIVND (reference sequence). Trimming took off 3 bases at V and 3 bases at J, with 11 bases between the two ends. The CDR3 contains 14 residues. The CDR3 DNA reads TGTGCCAGTAGTATCCCCTTCGCTCACACTGAAGCTTTCTTT. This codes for CASSIPFAHTEAFF.

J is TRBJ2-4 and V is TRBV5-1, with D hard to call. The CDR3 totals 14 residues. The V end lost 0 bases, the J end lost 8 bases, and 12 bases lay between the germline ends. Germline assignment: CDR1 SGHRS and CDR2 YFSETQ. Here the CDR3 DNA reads TGCGCCAGCAGCTTGGGGCTCTCCCGGGACATTCAGTACTTC. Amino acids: CASSLGLSRDIQYF.

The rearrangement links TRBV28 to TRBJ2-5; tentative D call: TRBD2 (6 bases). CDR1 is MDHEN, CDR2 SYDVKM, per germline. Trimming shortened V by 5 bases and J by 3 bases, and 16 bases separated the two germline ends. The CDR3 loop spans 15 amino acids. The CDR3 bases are TGTGCCAGCAGTCAACCCGGGACTGCGAAAGAGACCCAGTACTTC. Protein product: CASSQPGTAKETQYF.

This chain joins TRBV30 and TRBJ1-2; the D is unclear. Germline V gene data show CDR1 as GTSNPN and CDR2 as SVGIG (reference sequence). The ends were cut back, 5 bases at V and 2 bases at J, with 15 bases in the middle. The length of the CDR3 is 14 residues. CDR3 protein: CAWGPQWSNYGYTF. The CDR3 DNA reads TGTGCCTGGGGCCCTCAGTGGTCGAACTATGGCTACACCTTC. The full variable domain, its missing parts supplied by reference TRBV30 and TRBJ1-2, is SQTIHQWPATLVQPVGSPLSLECTVEGTSNPNLYWYRQAAGRGLQLLFYSVGIGQISSEVPQNLSASRPQDRQFILSSKKLLLSDSGFYLCAWGPQWSNYGYTFGSGTRLTVV.

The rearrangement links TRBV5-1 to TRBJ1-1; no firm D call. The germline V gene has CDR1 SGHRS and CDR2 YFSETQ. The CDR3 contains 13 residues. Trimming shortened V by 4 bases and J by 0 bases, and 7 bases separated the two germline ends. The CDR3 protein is CASSITMNTEAFF. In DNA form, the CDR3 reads TGCGCCAGCAGCATAACCATGAACACTGAAGCTTTCTTT.

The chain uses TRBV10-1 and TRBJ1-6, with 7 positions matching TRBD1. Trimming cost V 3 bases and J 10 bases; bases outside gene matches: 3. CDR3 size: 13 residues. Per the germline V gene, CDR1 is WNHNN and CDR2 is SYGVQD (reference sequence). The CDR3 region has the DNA TGCGCCAGCAGTGAATACAGGGGCTCACCCCTCCACTTT. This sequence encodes CASSEYRGSPLHF.

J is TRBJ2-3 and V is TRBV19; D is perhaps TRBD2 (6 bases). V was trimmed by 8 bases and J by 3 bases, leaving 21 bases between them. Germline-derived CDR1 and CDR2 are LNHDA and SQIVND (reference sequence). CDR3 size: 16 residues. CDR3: CASRSNGAGLTDTQYF. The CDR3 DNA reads TGTGCCAGTCGGAGTAACGGGGCGGGGCTGACAGATACGCAGTATTTT.

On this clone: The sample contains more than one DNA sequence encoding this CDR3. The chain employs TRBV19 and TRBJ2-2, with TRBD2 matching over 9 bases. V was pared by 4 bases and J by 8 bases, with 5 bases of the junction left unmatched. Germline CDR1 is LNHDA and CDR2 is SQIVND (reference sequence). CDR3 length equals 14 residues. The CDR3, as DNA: TGTGCCAGTAGTAGCCTAGCGGGAACTGGGGAGCTGTTTTTT. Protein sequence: CASSSLAGTGELFF.

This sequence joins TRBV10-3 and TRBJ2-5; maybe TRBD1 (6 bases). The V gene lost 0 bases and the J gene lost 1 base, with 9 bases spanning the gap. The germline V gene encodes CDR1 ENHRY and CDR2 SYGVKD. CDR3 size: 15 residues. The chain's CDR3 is CAISESDRPQETQYF. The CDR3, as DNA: TGTGCCATCAGTGAGTCGGACAGACCCCAAGAGACCCAGTACTTC.

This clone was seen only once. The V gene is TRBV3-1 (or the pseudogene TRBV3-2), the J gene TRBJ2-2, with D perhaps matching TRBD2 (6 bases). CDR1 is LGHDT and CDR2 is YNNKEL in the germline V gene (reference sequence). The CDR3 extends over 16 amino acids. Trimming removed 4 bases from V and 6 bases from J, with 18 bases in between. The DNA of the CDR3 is TGTGCCAGCAGCCGAGGGCTCACTAGCAGAGCCGGGGAGCTGTTTTTT. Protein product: CASSRGLTSRAGELFF.

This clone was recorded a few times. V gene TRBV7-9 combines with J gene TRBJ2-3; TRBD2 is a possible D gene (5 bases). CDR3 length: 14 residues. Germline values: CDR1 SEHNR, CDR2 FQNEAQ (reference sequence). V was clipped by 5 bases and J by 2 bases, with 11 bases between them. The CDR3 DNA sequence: TGTGCCAGCAGCCCTGAGGACTTCACAGATACGCAGTATTTT. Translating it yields CASSPEDFTDTQYF. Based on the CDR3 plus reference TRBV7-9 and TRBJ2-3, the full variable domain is DTGVSQNPRHKITKRGQNVTFRCDPISEHNRLYWYRQTLGQGPEFLTYFQNEAQLEKSRLLSDRFSAERPKGSFSTLEIQRTEQGDSAMYLCASSPEDFTDTQYFGPGTRLTVL.

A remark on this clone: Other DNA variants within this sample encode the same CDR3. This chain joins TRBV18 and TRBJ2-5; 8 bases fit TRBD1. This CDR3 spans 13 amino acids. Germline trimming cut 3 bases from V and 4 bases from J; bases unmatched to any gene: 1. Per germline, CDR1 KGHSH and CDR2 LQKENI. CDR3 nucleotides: TGTGCCAGCTCACCCGGACAGGGAGAGACCCAGTACTTC. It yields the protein CASSPGQGETQYF.

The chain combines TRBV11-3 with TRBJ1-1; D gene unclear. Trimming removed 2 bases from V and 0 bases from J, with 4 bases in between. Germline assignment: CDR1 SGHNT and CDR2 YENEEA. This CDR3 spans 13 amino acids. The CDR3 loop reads CASSLRVNTEAFF. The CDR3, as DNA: TGTGCCAGCAGCTTACGGGTGAACACTGAAGCTTTCTTT.

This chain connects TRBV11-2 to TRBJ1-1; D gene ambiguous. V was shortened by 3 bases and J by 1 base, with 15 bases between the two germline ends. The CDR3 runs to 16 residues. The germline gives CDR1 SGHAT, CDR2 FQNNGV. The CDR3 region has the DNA TGTGCCAGCAGCTTGTCTCCCCAATTAGGGAACACTGAAGCTTTCTTT. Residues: CASSLSPQLGNTEAFF.

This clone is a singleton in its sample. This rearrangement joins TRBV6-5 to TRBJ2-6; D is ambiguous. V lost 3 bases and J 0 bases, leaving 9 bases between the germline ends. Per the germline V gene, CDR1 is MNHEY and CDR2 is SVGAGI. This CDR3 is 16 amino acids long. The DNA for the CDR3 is TGTGCCAGCAGTTATGTCGGAGACTCTGGGGCCAACGTCCTGACTTTC. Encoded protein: CASSYVGDSGANVLTF.

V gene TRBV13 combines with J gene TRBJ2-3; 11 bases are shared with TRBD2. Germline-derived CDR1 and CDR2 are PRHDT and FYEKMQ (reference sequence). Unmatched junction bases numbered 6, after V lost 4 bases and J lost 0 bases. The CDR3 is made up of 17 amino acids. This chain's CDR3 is CASSSSLAGGSTDTQYF. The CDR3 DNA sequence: TGTGCCAGCAGCTCCTCCTTAGCGGGGGGGAGCACAGATACGCAGTATTTT.

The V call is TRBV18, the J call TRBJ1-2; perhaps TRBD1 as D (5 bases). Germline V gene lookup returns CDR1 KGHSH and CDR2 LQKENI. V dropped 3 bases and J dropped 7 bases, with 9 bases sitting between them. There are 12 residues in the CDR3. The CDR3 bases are TGTGCCAGCTCACCGGGGGAGGGTGGCTACACCTTC. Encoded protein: CASSPGEGGYTF.

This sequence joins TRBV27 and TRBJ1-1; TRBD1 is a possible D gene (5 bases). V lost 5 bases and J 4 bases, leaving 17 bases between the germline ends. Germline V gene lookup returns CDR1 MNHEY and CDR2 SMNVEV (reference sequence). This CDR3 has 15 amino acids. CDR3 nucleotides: TGTGCCAGCAGTACGGCAGGGATGGTTGGCACTGAAGCTTTCTTT. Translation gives CASSTAGMVGTEAFF.

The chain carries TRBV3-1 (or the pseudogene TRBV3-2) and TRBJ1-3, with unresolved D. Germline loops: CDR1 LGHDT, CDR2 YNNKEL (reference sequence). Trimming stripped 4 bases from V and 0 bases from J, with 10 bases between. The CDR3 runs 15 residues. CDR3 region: CASSPLGRSGNTIYF. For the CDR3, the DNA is TGTGCCAGCAGCCCCCTCGGGCGCTCTGGAAACACCATATATTTT.

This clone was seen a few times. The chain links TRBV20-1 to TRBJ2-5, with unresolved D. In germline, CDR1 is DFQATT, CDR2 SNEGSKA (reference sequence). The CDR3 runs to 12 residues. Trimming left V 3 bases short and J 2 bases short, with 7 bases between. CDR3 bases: TGCAGTGCTAGTTTACATCAAGAGACCCAGTACTTC. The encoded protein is CSASLHQETQYF.

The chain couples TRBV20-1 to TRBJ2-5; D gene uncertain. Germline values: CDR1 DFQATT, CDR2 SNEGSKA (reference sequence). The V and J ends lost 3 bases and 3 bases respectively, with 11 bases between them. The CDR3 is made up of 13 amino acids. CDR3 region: CSASNSEKETQYF. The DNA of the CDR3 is TGCAGTGCTAGTAATTCAGAGAAAGAGACCCAGTACTTC.